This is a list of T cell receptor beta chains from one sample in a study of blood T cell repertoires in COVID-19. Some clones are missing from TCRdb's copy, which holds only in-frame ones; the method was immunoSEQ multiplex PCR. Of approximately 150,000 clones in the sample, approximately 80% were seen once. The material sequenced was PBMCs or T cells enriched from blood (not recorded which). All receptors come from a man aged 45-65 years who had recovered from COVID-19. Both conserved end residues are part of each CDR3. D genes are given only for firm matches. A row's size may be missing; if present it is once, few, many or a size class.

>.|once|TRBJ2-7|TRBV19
TGTGCCAGTAGTACCACGGACTCTTCGGCCTACGAGCAGTACTTC
CASSTTDSSAYEQYF
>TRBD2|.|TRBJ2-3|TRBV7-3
TGTGCCAGCAGCTTAGCGGGGGGCTCCCGGGGCACAGATACGCAGTATTTT
CASSLAGGSRGTDTQYF
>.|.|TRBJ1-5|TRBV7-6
TGTGCCAGCAGCTTGTCGGGAAATAGCAATCAGCCCCAGCATTTT
CASSLSGNSNQPQHF
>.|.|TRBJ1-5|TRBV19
TGTGCCAGTAGTATCGGCCGGGTTCCCAATCAGCCCCAGCATTTT
CASSIGRVPNQPQHF
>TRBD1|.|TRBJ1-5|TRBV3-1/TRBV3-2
TGTGCCAGCAGCTTGGACAGGGGCCACAATCAGCCCCAGCATTTT
CASSLDRGHNQPQHF
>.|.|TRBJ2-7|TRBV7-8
TGTGCCAGCAGCAGGACAGTTGGGTCCTACGAGCAGTACTTC
CASSRTVGSYEQYF
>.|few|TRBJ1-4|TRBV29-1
TGCAGCGCCGGATGGGGCGGTGAAAAACTGTTTTTT
CSAGWGGEKLFF
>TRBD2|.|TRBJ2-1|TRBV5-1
TGCGCCAGCAGCCTTACAGGACTAGCGGGTGATGAGCAGTTCTTC
CASSLTGLAGDEQFF
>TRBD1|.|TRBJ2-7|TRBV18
TGTGCCAGCTCACCACTGGGACAGGGGGCAGGCTACGAGCAGTACTTC
CASSPLGQGAGYEQYF
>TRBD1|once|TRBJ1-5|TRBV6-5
TGTGCCAGCAGCGACAGGGGTTTTAGCAATCAGCCCCAGCATTTT
CASSDRGFSNQPQHF
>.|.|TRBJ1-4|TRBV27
TGTGCCAGCAGTTTATCCCCAGGGCTACCTCAGGAAAAACTGTTTTTT
CASSLSPGLPQEKLFF
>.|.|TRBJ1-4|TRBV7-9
TGTGCCAGCAGCTTAGCGGCAGGGGATAATGAAAAACTGTTTTTT
CASSLAAGDNEKLFF
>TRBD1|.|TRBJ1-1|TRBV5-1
TGCGCCAGCAGCTTGTCCGGGACAGGGTTGGTGAACACTGAAGCTTTCTTT
CASSLSGTGLVNTEAFF
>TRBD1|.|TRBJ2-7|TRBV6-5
TGTGCCAGCAGTCACTCCCGGGACAGGGGTCTTTACGAGCAGTACTTC
CASSHSRDRGLYEQYF
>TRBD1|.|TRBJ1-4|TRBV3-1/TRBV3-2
TGTGCCAGCAGCCTCCGGACAGGGGTTTATGAAAAACTGTTTTTT
CASSLRTGVYEKLFF
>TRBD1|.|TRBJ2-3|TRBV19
TGTGCCAGTAGTATAAAGGGGGCGAAGACAGATACGCAGTATTTT
CASSIKGAKTDTQYF
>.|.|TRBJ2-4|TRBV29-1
TGCAGCGTTGAAGTTGGGGGCCCTATTCAGTACTTC
CSVEVGGPIQYF
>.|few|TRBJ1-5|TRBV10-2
TGCGCCAGCAATCAGGGTTTAGATAGCCAGTCCCAGCATTTT
CASNQGLDSQSQHF
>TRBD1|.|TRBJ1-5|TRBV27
TGTGCTTCTAGGTTGGGACAGGGGAGCAATCAGCCCCAGCATTTT
CASRLGQGSNQPQHF
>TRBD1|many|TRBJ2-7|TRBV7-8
TGTGCCAGCAGCGTCCGGGACAGGGTACGCGAGCAGTACTTC
CASSVRDRVREQYF
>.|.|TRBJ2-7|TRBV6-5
TGTGCCAGCAGTAACAATTCCCCCACCTACGAGCAGTACTTC
CASSNNSPTYEQYF
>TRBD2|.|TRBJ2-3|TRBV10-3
TGTGCCATCAGAACCGGGACTAGCCTTACAGATACGCAGTATTTT
CAIRTGTSLTDTQYF
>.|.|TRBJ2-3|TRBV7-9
TGTGCCAGCAGCTTTTCACTGGATACGCAGTATTTT
CASSFSLDTQYF
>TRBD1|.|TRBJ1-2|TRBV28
TGTGCCAGCAGTTCAGCAGGACAGGGGCAGGGATCTAACTATGGCTACACCTTC
CASSSAGQGQGSNYGYTF
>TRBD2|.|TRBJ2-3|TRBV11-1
TGTGCCAGCAGCTCCGGACTAGCGGGCACAGATACGCAGTATTTT
CASSSGLAGTDTQYF
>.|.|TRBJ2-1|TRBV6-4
TGTGCCAGCAGTGACGGAGCGTACAATGAGCAGTTCTTC
CASSDGAYNEQFF